These 28 T cell receptor beta chains share one sample of origin, sequenced in a study of blood T cell repertoires in COVID-19. TCRdb's copy holds only in-frame clones and misses some; the assay was immunoSEQ multiplex PCR. This sample yields hundreds of thousands of clones, of which roughly 90% are seen a single time; roughly 2% belongs to the top ten. The specimen sequenced was PBMCs or T cells enriched from blood (not recorded which). These receptors were obtained from a woman aged 40-49 years with acute COVID-19.

The chain joins TRBV3-1 (or the pseudogene TRBV3-2) to TRBJ1-3, with 9 positions matching TRBD1. Trimming removed 4 bases from V and 11 bases from J; junction bases left unmatched: 6. Germline values: CDR1 LGHDT, CDR2 YNNKEL (reference sequence). The length of the CDR3 is 13 residues. CDR3 residues: CASSPRTGESIYF. CDR3 DNA sequence: TGTGCCAGCAGCCCGAGGACAGGGGAGTCCATATATTTT.

The chain has TRBV18 and TRBJ2-7; TRBD1 is a possible D gene (5 bases). Trimming took off 2 bases at V and 0 bases at J, with 11 bases between the two ends. The CDR3 contains 15 residues. The germline V gene has CDR1 KGHSH and CDR2 LQKENI. The DNA for the CDR3 is TGTGCCAGCTCACCAATCGCAGGGTACTCCTACGAGCAGTACTTC. Amino acids: CASSPIAGYSYEQYF.

The chain recombines TRBV3-1 (or the pseudogene TRBV3-2) with TRBJ2-7; tentative D call: TRBD2 (5 bases). V dropped 1 base and J dropped 6 bases, with 7 bases sitting between them. The germline gives CDR1 LGHDT, CDR2 YNNKEL (reference sequence). This CDR3 contains 12 residues. The CDR3 spells CASSQGGSEQYF. The DNA of the CDR3 is TGTGCCAGCAGCCAAGGAGGGAGCGAGCAGTACTTC.

This sequence joins TRBV6-5 and TRBJ1-6; 9 nucleotides agree with TRBD1. The germline V gene has CDR1 MNHEY and CDR2 SVGAGI. V was clipped by 5 bases and J by 8 bases; unmatched bases: 7. The CDR3 covers 15 residues. CDR3 residues: CASSISTGGYSPLHF. DNA for the CDR3: TGTGCCAGCAGTATTTCAACAGGGGGCTATTCACCCCTCCACTTT.

This clone was found a few times. This chain connects TRBV25-1 to TRBJ1-3; D is unclear. Germline CDR1 reads MGHDK; CDR2 reads SYGVNS. Trimming took off 4 bases at V and 5 bases at J, with 9 bases between the two ends. The CDR3 consists of 13 residues. The CDR3 nucleotides are TGTGCCAGCAGTGCGGCAGGCAGAAACACCATATATTTT. Its protein is CASSAAGRNTIYF.

The gene calls are TRBV7-2 and TRBJ1-1; the match to TRBD1 covers 8 bases. The germline V gene encodes CDR1 SGHTA and CDR2 FQGNSA. The ends lost 5 bases at V and 3 bases at J; junction bases unmatched: 8. This CDR3 is 15 amino acids long. The CDR3 is CASSIRTGWDTEAFF. CDR3 coding DNA: TGTGCCAGCAGCATCCGGACAGGGTGGGACACTGAAGCTTTCTTT.

The rearrangement uses TRBV10-1 and TRBJ1-2; 7 bases are a match to TRBD1. The trim removed 5 bases at V and 2 bases at J, leaving 11 bases unmatched. Per the germline V gene, CDR1 is WNHNN and CDR2 is SYGVQD (reference sequence). The CDR3 consists of 16 residues. CDR3 amino acids: CASSFPPGQRNYGYTF. Written as DNA, the CDR3 is TGCGCCAGCAGTTTTCCCCCGGGACAGCGGAACTATGGCTACACCTTC.

The V call is TRBV5-8, the J call TRBJ1-1; 7 nucleotides agree with TRBD1. From germline, CDR1 is SGHTS and CDR2 YDEGEE. The CDR3 consists of 16 residues. The J segment lost 4 bases and the V segment lost 5 bases, leaving 14 bases of the junction unmatched. The CDR3 DNA is TGTGCCAGCAGATTCGAGGGGGACAGTTTCGGCACTGAAGCTTTCTTT. This codes for CASRFEGDSFGTEAFF.

The gene calls are TRBV30 and TRBJ1-4; TRBD1 is a possible D gene (6 bases). V lost 3 bases to trimming and J lost 5 bases, with 13 bases between them. CDR1 GTSNPN and CDR2 SVGIG come from the germline V gene (reference sequence). CDR3 size: 14 residues. The CDR3 DNA reads as TGTGCCTGGAGCAGGACAGTTCCCAATGAAAAACTGTTTTTT. Amino acids: CAWSRTVPNEKLFF.

Of note for this clone: This may come from a read error, since a much larger clone is one base off. The chain is built from TRBV11-3 and TRBJ1-1, with 7 bases matching TRBD1. The trim removed 1 base at V and 1 base at J, leaving 0 bases unmatched. The CDR3 sequence is 14 residues long. Germline CDR1 is SGHNT and CDR2 is YENEEA. This chain's CDR3 is CASSLGQGNTEAFF. In nucleotides, the CDR3 is TGTGCCAGCAGCTTAGGACAGGGGAACACTGAAGCTTTCTTT.

The chain is built from TRBV6-5 and TRBJ1-2, with D maybe TRBD1 (6 bases). V was cut by 6 bases and J by 2 bases, with 13 bases left in between. Per germline, CDR1 MNHEY and CDR2 SVGAGI. This CDR3 has 14 amino acids. CDR3 residues: CASSRLGQNYGYTF. CDR3 DNA sequence: TGTGCCAGCAGCCGCCTCGGACAGAACTATGGCTACACCTTC.

The chain recombines TRBV7-2 with TRBJ2-3; 8 nucleotides match TRBD2. Losses at the gene ends were 5 bases for V and 0 bases for J; bases not matched to a gene: 10. Germline V CDR1 and CDR2: SGHTA, FQGNSA. This CDR3 has 17 amino acids. The CDR3 reads CASSQWGRGASTDTQYF. The CDR3 coding sequence is TGTGCCAGCAGCCAGTGGGGGCGGGGGGCTAGCACAGATACGCAGTATTTT.

In this sample, this clone turned up a few times. This chain joins TRBV12-3 or TRBV12-4 and TRBJ2-7; D is perhaps TRBD2 (6 bases). V was shortened by 6 bases and J by 7 bases, with 13 bases between the two germline ends. The CDR3 is made up of 12 amino acids. The CDR3 DNA sequence: TGTGCCAGCAGCCTGACTAGTGGGGAGCAGTACTTC. As protein: CASSLTSGEQYF.

The chain has TRBV20-1 and TRBJ1-1, with unresolved D. V shed 2 bases and J shed 7 bases, with 8 bases lying between them. This CDR3 has 11 residues. CDR1 and CDR2 from the germline V gene are DFQATT and SNEGSKA (reference sequence). The CDR3 sequence is CSARRRDEAFF. CDR3 sequence (DNA): TGCAGTGCTAGACGCCGGGATGAAGCTTTCTTT.

The V gene is TRBV9, the J gene TRBJ1-3; 8 positions match TRBD1. Trimming took 4 bases from V and 3 from J; bases not matched to a gene: 6. This CDR3 has 15 residues. From germline, CDR1 is SGDLS and CDR2 YYNGEE. The CDR3, as DNA: TGTGCCAGCAGCTCCCGAGACAGGGGTGGAAACACCATATATTTT. Translated: CASSSRDRGGNTIYF.

This sequence joins TRBV5-1 and TRBJ2-3; 9 bases match TRBD2. This CDR3 region has 15 residues. CDR1 is SGHRS and CDR2 is YFSETQ in the germline V gene. The V and J ends lost 2 bases and 0 bases, in that order; junction bases with no gene match: 1. In nucleotides, the CDR3 is TGCGCCAGCAGCTTCGGACTAGCGAGCACAGATACGCAGTATTTT. Its translation is CASSFGLASTDTQYF. The full variable domain, rest sourced from reference TRBV5-1 and TRBJ2-3, is KAGVTQTPRYLIKTRGQQVTLSCSPISGHRSVSWYQQTPGQGLQFLFEYFSETQRNKGNFPGRFSGRQFSNSRSEMNVSTLELGDSALYLCASSFGLASTDTQYFGPGTRLTVL.

The V and J genes are TRBV6-5 and TRBJ2-2; no reliable D call. The length of the CDR3 is 11 residues. Trimming removed 6 bases from V and 7 bases from J, with 6 bases in between. Germline V gene lookup returns CDR1 MNHEY and CDR2 SVGAGI. CDR3 in amino acids: CASRFHGELFF. The CDR3 DNA reads as TGTGCCAGCAGGTTTCACGGGGAGCTGTTTTTT.

This clone has a single count. The chain carries TRBV10-3 and TRBJ2-3, with 9 bases fitting TRBD1. CDR3 length: 16 amino acids. Trimming cost V 0 bases and J 2 bases; bases outside gene matches: 3. CDR1 is ENHRY, CDR2 SYGVKD, per germline. CDR3 protein: CAISESGTGNTDTQYF. DNA of the CDR3: TGTGCCATCAGTGAGTCGGGGACAGGGAACACAGATACGCAGTATTTT.

This clone was observed a single time. The V gene is TRBV10-1, the J gene TRBJ2-3; 9 bases line up with TRBD2. In germline, CDR1 is WNHNN, CDR2 SYGVQD (reference sequence). The ends lost 5 bases at V and 1 base at J; junction bases unmatched: 10. This CDR3 contains 17 residues. DNA for the CDR3: TGCGCCAGCAGTTCCTCACCGGGACTAGCCGGCACAGATACGCAGTATTTT. It specifies CASSSSPGLAGTDTQYF.

This sequence joins TRBV7-6 and TRBJ1-4; D is unclear. Germline loops: CDR1 SGHVS, CDR2 FNYEAQ. Trimming removed 5 bases from V and 0 bases from J, with 13 bases in between. This CDR3 contains 16 residues. The CDR3 nucleotides are TGTGCCAGCAGCCCACAGATCCCCACAACTAATGAAAAACTGTTTTTT. It translates to CASSPQIPTTNEKLFF. The variable domain in full, with the rest retrieved from reference TRBV7-6 and TRBJ1-4, is GAGVSQSPRYKVTKRGQDVALRCDPISGHVSLYWYRQALGQGPEFLTYFNYEAQQDKSGLPNDRFSAERPEGSISTLTIQRTEQRDSAMYRCASSPQIPTTNEKLFFGSGTQLSVL.

This chain links TRBV27 with TRBJ1-2; unclear D gene. There are 13 residues in the CDR3. Germline V gene sequence: CDR1 MNHEY, CDR2 SMNVEV (reference sequence). Trimming stripped 2 bases from V and 3 bases from J, with 7 bases between. CDR3 protein: CASSLGRYYGYTF. The CDR3 nucleotides are TGTGCCAGCAGTTTAGGGCGTTACTATGGCTACACCTTC.

This clone appeared a single time. The chain is built from TRBV11-2 and TRBJ2-7; TRBD2 is a possible D gene (5 bases). The CDR3 loop spans 10 amino acids. CDR1 is SGHAT, CDR2 FQNNGV, per germline. Trimming shortened V by 6 bases and J by 6 bases, and 6 bases separated the two germline ends. The CDR3, as DNA: TGTGCCAGCAGGGACTTCGAGCAGTACTTC. This translates into CASRDFEQYF.

The chain joins TRBV12-5 to TRBJ1-5; a possible D gene is TRBD1 (6 bases). The CDR3 contains 15 residues. The germline gives CDR1 LGHNT, CDR2 FRNRAP. Trimming took 7 bases from V and 0 from J, leaving 13 bases between them. In DNA, the CDR3 is TGTGCTAGTGCCAACACAGGGTATAGCAATCAGCCCCAGCATTTT. Amino acids: CASANTGYSNQPQHF.

The chain has TRBV3-1 (or the pseudogene TRBV3-2) and TRBJ2-1; TRBD2 agrees at 11 bases. Germline V gene sequence: CDR1 LGHDT, CDR2 YNNKEL (reference sequence). The CDR3 loop spans 18 amino acids. V dropped 5 bases and J dropped 4; count of bases not matched to a gene: 13. The CDR3 region is CASSSLTTSGGQYNEQFF. CDR3 sequence (DNA): TGTGCCAGCAGCTCACTAACCACTAGCGGGGGCCAATACAATGAGCAGTTCTTC.

The table lists this clone with a few counts. In DNA form, the CDR3 reads TGTGCCACGAGCAGGGGTGGGGACACTGAAGCTTTCTTT. Encoded protein: CATSRGGDTEAFF. The chain couples TRBV25-1 to TRBJ1-1; weak D call: TRBD1 (6 bases). CDR1 MGHDK and CDR2 SYGVNS come from the germline V gene. The CDR3 runs to 13 residues. Trimming removed 10 bases from V and 3 bases from J, with 15 bases in between.

In its sample, this clone was seen a few times. This chain uses TRBV7-9 with TRBJ2-7, with TRBD1 matching over 10 bases. V gave up 5 bases and J gave up 5 bases; unmatched junction bases: 6. The CDR3 loop spans 14 amino acids. From germline, CDR1 is SEHNR and CDR2 FQNEAQ (reference sequence). CDR3 protein: CASSLDRGLNEQYF. The CDR3 DNA sequence: TGTGCCAGCAGCCTAGACAGGGGGCTGAACGAGCAGTACTTC.

This chain links TRBV7-7 with TRBJ2-7, with D unclear. Trimming removed 0 bases from V and 3 bases from J, with 9 bases in between. The CDR3 is 14 residues long. From germline, CDR1 is SSHAT and CDR2 FNYEAQ (reference sequence). The CDR3 sequence is CASSLALDNYEQYF. The CDR3 coding sequence is TGTGCCAGCAGCTTAGCGCTCGACAACTACGAGCAGTACTTC.

The rearrangement uses TRBV7-9 and TRBJ2-5; 7 nucleotides line up with TRBD2. V was clipped by 2 bases and J by 5 bases; unmatched bases: 5. Germline-derived CDR1 and CDR2 are SEHNR and FQNEAQ (reference sequence). The CDR3 has 14 residues. CDR3 nucleotides: TGTGCCAGCAGCTTATTGCCTAGCGGTGAGACCCAGTACTTC. It translates to CASSLLPSGETQYF.